This T cell receptor beta chain was captured by sequencing in a study of blood T cell repertoires in COVID-19. For the study at large: Acute and convalescent COVID-19 samples came from the United States, Italy and Spain. PBMCs, B-cell-depleted T cells, or T cells provided the cDNA or gDNA that made up the material.

Authors' methods: For nucleated cells, counts were estimated from reference gene primer amplification. The method was immunoSEQ multiplex PCR; TCRdb's version includes in-frame clones alone and lacks a portion of them. V and J calls and clone size are those listed in that table; D and trimming were worked out from the DNA. Here the sample spans 52,000 or so clones, 88% being singletons. The CDR3 runs to 15 residues. Germline V gives CDR1 LNHDA, CDR2 SQIVND (reference sequence). V lost 8 bases to trimming and J lost 0 bases; unmatched junction nucleotides: 6. Input material: peripheral blood. This receptor was taken from a man aged 55-75 years with active COVID-19. The rearrangement links TRBV19 to TRBJ2-1, with TRBD2 matching over 8 bases. The CDR3 region is CASAPAGDSYNEQFF. DNA for the CDR3: TGTGCCAGTGCTCCAGCGGGAGACTCCTACAATGAGCAGTTCTTC. Full variable domain (remainder filled in from reference TRBV19 and TRBJ2-1): DGGITQSPKYLFRKEGQNVTLSCEQNLNHDAMYWYRQDPGQGLRLIYYSQIVNDFQKGDIAEGYSVSREKKESFPLTVTSAQKNPTAFYLCASAPAGDSYNEQFFGPGTRLTVL.